This is a list of T cell receptor beta chains from one sample in a study of T cells after posttransplantation cyclophosphamide. Profiled with immunoSEQ multiplex PCR; TCRdb holds only in-frame clones, not every one. The table records fewer than 25,000 clones, 86% of them present only once. Sequencing used PBMCs. The receptors here all came from a woman aged 60-70 years with a blood cancer, CMV-positive, and with a related stem cell donor. Both conserved end residues are part of each CDR3. The D gene is left open where the match is weak. Only some rows state a clone size, as once, few, many or a class for expanded clones.

d_gene	v_gene	abundance	j_gene	CDR3nt	CDR3aa
.	TRBV11-2	.	TRBJ2-1	TGTGCCAGCAGCTTAGGTTGGAGGTCCGGTGAGCAGTTCTTC	CASSLGWRSGEQFF
.	TRBV5-5	.	TRBJ2-7	TGTGCCAGCAGCTGGGCAGAAACCTACGAGCAGTACTTC	CASSWAETYEQYF
.	TRBV21-1	.	TRBJ2-7	TGTGCCAGCAGCCTTAAGCTAAAGGGGACAGGATCTTACGAGCAGTACTTC	CASSLKLKGTGSYEQYF
TRBD1	TRBV7-9	.	TRBJ1-1	TGTGCCAGCAGCGGACAGGGAGGCACTGAAGCTTTCTTT	CASSGQGGTEAFF
TRBD1	TRBV6-5	.	TRBJ1-1	TGTGCCAGCCGGACAGGGAGAGTTGTCGGGGCTTTCTTT	CASRTGRVVGAFF
TRBD2	TRBV6-5	once	TRBJ2-3	TGTGCCAGCAGTTACTCGGCGGGAGCCACAGATACGCAGTATTTT	CASSYSAGATDTQYF
.	TRBV20-1	.	TRBJ2-1	TGCAGTGCCCTCCCCTACAATGAGCAGTTCTTC	CSALPYNEQFF
TRBD2	TRBV18	.	TRBJ2-1	TGTGCCAGCTCACCCGGGACTAGCGGGCAGGGTGAGCAGTTCTTC	CASSPGTSGQGEQFF
.	TRBV2	few	TRBJ1-1	TGTGCCAGCACCCCCGCTCAGTTATACACTGAAGCTTTCTTT	CASTPAQLYTEAFF
TRBD2	TRBV5-1	.	TRBJ2-1	TGCGCCAGCAGCTTGGGAGCGGGAGGTTCGAATGAGCAGTTCTTC	CASSLGAGGSNEQFF
.	TRBV5-1	.	TRBJ1-1	TGCGCCAGCCATAAAGGGGAGAACACTGAAGCTTTCTTT	CASHKGENTEAFF
.	TRBV7-9	few	TRBJ1-3	TGTGCCAGCAGCGCCTCCGGGACAACCACTGGAAACACCATATATTTT	CASSASGTTTGNTIYF
.	TRBV6-6	once	TRBJ2-7	TGTGCCAGCAGTTACTCAGGCGGGCCCTCCTACGAGCAGTACTTC	CASSYSGGPSYEQYF
TRBD1	TRBV10-1	.	TRBJ2-5	TGCGCCAGCAGTCGGGACAGTCAAGAGACCCAGTACTTC	CASSRDSQETQYF
.	TRBV2	once	TRBJ2-1	TGTGCCAGCAGTGAAGAAGGGGCGTTGTACAATGAGCAGTTCTTC	CASSEEGALYNEQFF
.	TRBV21-1	.	TRBJ2-7	TGTGCCAGCAGCAAAGAGGGAAGAAACAGGGTCGAGCAGTACTTC	CASSKEGRNRVEQYF
TRBD1	TRBV10-2	.	TRBJ2-5	TGCGCCAGCAGTGAGTCGTACAGGGGGCTGTCAGAGACCCAGTACTTC	CASSESYRGLSETQYF
TRBD2	TRBV6-5	.	TRBJ2-5	TGTGCCAGCAGTTACGGGGCGGGGGGACAAGAGACCCAGTACTTC	CASSYGAGGQETQYF
TRBD2	TRBV11-2	.	TRBJ2-3	TGTGCCAGCAGCTTTTCTAGCGGGAGCACAGATACGCAGTATTTT	CASSFSSGSTDTQYF
.	TRBV7-8	.	TRBJ2-5	TGTGCCAGCAGACTTGACAGTAAAGAGACCCAGTACTTC	CASRLDSKETQYF
TRBD1	TRBV5-1	.	TRBJ2-7	TGCGCCAGCAGTCCCGGGACAGGATCAATCTACGAGCAGTACTTC	CASSPGTGSIYEQYF
TRBD1	TRBV4-1	.	TRBJ2-7	TGCGCCAGCAGCCTGTCGGGACAGGGTCGGGAGCAGTACTTC	CASSLSGQGREQYF
.	TRBV10-3	.	TRBJ2-7	TGTGCCATCAGTGATGTAGGACAGAACTACGAGCAGTACTTC	CAISDVGQNYEQYF
TRBD2	TRBV10-1	.	TRBJ2-3	TGCGCCAGCAGTGAGGGTCGGACTAGCGGGAGGGCAGATACGCAGTATTTT	CASSEGRTSGRADTQYF
TRBD2	TRBV2	.	TRBJ2-5	TGTGCCACCACACTAGCGGGAGGCCTCCAAGAGACCCAGTACTTC	CATTLAGGLQETQYF
.	TRBV19	.	TRBJ2-1	TGTGCCAGTAGTATGAAAGGGGTTATTGGTGAGCAGTTCTTC	CASSMKGVIGEQFF
TRBD2	TRBV7-8	few	TRBJ2-3	TGTGCCAGCAGCCCCCCTTTGCGGGAGAGAAAATTCACAGATACGCAGTATTTT	CASSPPLRERKFTDTQYF
.	TRBV12-5	.	TRBJ2-1	TGTGCTAGTGGTTTAGAGACACGGATCTACAATGAGCAGTTCTTC	CASGLETRIYNEQFF
.	TRBV12-5	.	TRBJ1-4	TGTGCTAGTGGACCCGACAGTGCAACTAATGAAAAACTGTTTTTT	CASGPDSATNEKLFF
TRBD2	TRBV7-3	.	TRBJ2-5	TGTGCCAGCAGCTTAACGAGCGGGAGTGGGGAGACCCAGTACTTC	CASSLTSGSGETQYF
.	TRBV19	.	TRBJ2-7	TGTGCCAGTAGTATGTACAGGGACGAGCAGTACTTC	CASSMYRDEQYF
.	TRBV25-1	.	TRBJ1-4	TGTGCCAGCAGTGGTTCGGAGACAACTAATGAAAAACTGTTTTTT	CASSGSETTNEKLFF
.	TRBV2	.	TRBJ1-3	TGTGCCAGCAGTGAAACTAGGGCTGGAAACACCATATATTTT	CASSETRAGNTIYF
.	TRBV7-8	.	TRBJ2-5	TGTGCCAGCAGCTTCGGGACTGGGCAAGAGACCCAGTACTTC	CASSFGTGQETQYF
TRBD2	TRBV7-3	.	TRBJ2-1	TGTGCCAGCAGCGTACAGGGACTAGCGGGAGTGGGTGAGCAGTTCTTC	CASSVQGLAGVGEQFF
.	TRBV4-1	few	TRBJ1-1	TGCGCCAGCAGCCAAGATAGGGGAAAAGCTTTCTTT	CASSQDRGKAFF
TRBD2	TRBV9	.	TRBJ2-7	TGTGCCAGCAGCCCGCATTCCAGCGGGAGGGCCGGAGGGGAGCAGTACTTC	CASSPHSSGRAGGEQYF
TRBD2	TRBV11-2	.	TRBJ2-1	TGTGCCAGCAGCTTACTAGCGGGAGTACCTGAGCAGTTCTTC	CASSLLAGVPEQFF